The text below deals with one T cell receptor beta chain. Produced via immunoSEQ multiplex PCR; TCRdb's table is partial and in-frame only. Of tens of thousands of clones listed, approximately 94% are singletons. The data were taken from a study of T cell changes during pregnancy in multiple sclerosis. V was cut by 6 bases and J by 0 bases, with 10 bases left in between. The CDR3 length is 14 residues. The germline V gene has CDR1 ENHRY and CDR2 SYGVKD. This TCR was sampled from a female donor with multiple sclerosis, enrolled in a pregnancy study. The rearrangement links TRBV10-3 to TRBJ2-3, with D possibly TRBD1 on 5 matching bases. The source material was peripheral blood, sampled in the third trimester of pregnancy. This CDR3 is CAIRPPGSTDTQYF. CDR3 DNA: TGTGCCATCAGGCCCCCAGGGAGCACAGATACGCAGTATTTT.